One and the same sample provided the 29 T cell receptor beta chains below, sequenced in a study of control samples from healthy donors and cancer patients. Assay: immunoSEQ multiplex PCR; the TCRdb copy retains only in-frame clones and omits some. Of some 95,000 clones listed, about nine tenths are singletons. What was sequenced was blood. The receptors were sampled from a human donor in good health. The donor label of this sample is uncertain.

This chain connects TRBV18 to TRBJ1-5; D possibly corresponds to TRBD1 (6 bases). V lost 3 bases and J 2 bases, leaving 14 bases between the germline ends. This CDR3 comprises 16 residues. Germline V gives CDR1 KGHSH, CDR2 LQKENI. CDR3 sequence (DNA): TGTGCCAGCTCACCCACAGGGTTGAGGGGCAATCAGCCCCAGCATTTT. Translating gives CASSPTGLRGNQPQHF.

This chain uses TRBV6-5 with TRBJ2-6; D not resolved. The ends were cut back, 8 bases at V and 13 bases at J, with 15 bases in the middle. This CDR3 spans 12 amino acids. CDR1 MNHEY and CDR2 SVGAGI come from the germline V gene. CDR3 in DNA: TGTGCCAGCGAACAGACAAGCCCTGTCCTGACTTTC. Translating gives CASEQTSPVLTF.

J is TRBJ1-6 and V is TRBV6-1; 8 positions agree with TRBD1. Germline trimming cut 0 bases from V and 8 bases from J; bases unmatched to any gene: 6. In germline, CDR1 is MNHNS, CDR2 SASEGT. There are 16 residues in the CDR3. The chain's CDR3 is CASSEASGGSYSPLHF. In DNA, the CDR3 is TGTGCCAGCAGTGAAGCCTCAGGGGGCAGTTATTCACCCCTCCACTTT.

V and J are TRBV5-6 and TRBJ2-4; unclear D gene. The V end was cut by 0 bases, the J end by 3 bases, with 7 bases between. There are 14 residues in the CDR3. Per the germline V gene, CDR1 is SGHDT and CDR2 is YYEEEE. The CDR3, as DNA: TGTGCCAGCAGCTTGGTAGTACACAAAAACATTCAGTACTTC. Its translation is CASSLVVHKNIQYF.

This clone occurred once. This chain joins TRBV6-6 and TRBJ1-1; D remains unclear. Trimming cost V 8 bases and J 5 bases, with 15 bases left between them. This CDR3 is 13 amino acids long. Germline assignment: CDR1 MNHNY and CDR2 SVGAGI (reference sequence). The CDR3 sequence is CASRPPSMTEAFF. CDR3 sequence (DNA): TGTGCCAGCCGTCCACCGAGTATGACTGAAGCTTTCTTT.

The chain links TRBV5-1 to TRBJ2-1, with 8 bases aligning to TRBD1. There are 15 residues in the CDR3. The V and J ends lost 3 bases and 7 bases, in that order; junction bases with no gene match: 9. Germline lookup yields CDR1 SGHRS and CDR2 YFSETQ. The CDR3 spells CASSSTGVAVNEQFF. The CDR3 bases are TGCGCCAGCAGCTCGACAGGGGTAGCTGTAAATGAGCAGTTCTTC.

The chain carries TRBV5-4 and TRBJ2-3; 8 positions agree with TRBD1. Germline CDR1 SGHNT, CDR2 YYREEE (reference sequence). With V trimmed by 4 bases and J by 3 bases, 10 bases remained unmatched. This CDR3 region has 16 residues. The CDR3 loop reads CASSVSVTGATDTQYF. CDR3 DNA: TGTGCCAGCAGCGTCTCCGTGACAGGGGCAACAGATACGCAGTATTTT. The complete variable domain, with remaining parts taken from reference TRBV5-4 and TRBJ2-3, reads ETGVTQSPTHLIKTRGQQVTLRCSSQSGHNTVSWYQQALGQGPQFIFQYYREEENGRGNFPPRFSGLQFPNYSSELNVNALELDDSALYLCASSVSVTGATDTQYFGPGTRLTVL.

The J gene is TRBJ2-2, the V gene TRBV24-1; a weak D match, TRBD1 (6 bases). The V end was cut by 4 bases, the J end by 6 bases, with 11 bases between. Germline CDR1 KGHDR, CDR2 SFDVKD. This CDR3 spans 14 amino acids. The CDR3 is CATSDKKGAGELFF. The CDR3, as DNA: TGTGCCACCAGTGACAAAAAGGGGGCCGGGGAGCTGTTTTTT.

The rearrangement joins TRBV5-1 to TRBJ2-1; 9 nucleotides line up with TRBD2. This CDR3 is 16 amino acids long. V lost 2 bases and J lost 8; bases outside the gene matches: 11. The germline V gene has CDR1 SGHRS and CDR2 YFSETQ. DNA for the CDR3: TGCGCCAGCAGCTTAGCGGGGGGACTCGCGGGTGATGAGCAGTTCTTC. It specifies CASSLAGGLAGDEQFF.

This chain's CDR3 is CASSPLPGLAGFTDTQYF. The DNA for the CDR3 is TGTGCCAGCTCACCTCTTCCGGGGCTCGCTGGCTTCACAGATACGCAGTATTTT. The chain combines TRBV18 with TRBJ2-3, with D perhaps given as TRBD1 or TRBD2 (5 bases each). V was cut by 3 bases and J by 2 bases, with 21 bases left in between. The CDR3 extends over 18 amino acids. The V gene's germline CDR1 is KGHSH and CDR2 LQKENI.

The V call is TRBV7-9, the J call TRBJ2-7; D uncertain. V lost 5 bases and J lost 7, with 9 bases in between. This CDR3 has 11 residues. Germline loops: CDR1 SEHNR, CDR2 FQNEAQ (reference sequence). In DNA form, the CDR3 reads TGTGCCAGCAGCCCTTCATGGGAGCAGTACTTC. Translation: CASSPSWEQYF.

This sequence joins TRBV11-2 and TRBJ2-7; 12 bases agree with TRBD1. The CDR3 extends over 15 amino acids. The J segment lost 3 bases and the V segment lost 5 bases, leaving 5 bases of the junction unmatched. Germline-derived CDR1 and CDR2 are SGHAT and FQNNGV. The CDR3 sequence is CASSIGTGGFYEQYF. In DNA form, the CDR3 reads TGTGCCAGCAGCATCGGGACAGGGGGCTTCTACGAGCAGTACTTC.

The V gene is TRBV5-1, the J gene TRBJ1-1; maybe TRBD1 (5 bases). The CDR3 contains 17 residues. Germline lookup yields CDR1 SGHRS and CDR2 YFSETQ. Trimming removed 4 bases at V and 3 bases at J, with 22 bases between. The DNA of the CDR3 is TGCGCCAGCAGCCCACGGTTCGTGGGGCTAAGGGACACTGAAGCTTTCTTT. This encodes CASSPRFVGLRDTEAFF. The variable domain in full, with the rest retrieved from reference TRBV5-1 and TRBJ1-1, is KAGVTQTPRYLIKTRGQQVTLSCSPISGHRSVSWYQQTPGQGLQFLFEYFSETQRNKGNFPGRFSGRQFSNSRSEMNVSTLELGDSALYLCASSPRFVGLRDTEAFFGQGTRLTVV.

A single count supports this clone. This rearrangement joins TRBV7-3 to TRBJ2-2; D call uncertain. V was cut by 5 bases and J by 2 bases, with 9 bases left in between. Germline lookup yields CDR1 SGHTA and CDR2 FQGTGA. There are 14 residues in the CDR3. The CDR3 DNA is TGTGCCAGCAGCCCGGCCTCAAACACCGGGGAGCTGTTTTTT. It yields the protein CASSPASNTGELFF.

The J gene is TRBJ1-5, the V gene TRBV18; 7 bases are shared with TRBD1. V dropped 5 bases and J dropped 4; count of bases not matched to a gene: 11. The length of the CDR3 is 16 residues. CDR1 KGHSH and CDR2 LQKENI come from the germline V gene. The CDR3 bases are TGTGCCAGCTCATCCTCGACAGGGCGGGGAAATCAGCCCCAGCATTTT. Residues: CASSSSTGRGNQPQHF.

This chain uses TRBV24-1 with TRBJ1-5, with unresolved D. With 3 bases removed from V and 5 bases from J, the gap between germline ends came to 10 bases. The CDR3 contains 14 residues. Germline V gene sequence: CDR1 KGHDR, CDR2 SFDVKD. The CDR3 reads CATSDGEAYQPQHF. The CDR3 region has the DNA TGTGCCACCAGTGATGGGGAGGCCTATCAGCCCCAGCATTTT.

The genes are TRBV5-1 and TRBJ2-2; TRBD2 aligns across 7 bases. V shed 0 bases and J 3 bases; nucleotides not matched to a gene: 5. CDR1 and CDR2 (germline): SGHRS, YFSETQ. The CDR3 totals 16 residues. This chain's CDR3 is CASSLAGGTDTGELFF. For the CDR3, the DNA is TGCGCCAGCAGCTTGGCGGGGGGAACGGACACCGGGGAGCTGTTTTTT.

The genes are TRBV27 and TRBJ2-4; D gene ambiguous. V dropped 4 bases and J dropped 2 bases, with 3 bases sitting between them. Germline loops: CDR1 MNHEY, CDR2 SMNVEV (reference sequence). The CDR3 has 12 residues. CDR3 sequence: CASSSTKNIQYF. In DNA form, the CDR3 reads TGTGCCAGCAGTTCAACCAAAAACATTCAGTACTTC.

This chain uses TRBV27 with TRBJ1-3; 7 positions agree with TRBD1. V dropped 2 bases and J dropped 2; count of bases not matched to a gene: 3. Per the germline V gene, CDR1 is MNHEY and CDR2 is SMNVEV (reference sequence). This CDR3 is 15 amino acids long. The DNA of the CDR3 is TGTGCCAGCAGTTTAATAGGGGGCGCTGGAAACACCATATATTTT. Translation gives CASSLIGGAGNTIYF.

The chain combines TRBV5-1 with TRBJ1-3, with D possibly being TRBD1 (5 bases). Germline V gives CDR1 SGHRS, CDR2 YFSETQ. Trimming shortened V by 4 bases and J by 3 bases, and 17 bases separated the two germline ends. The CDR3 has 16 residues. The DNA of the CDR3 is TGCGCCAGCAGCCCAAAGACAGCGGTGGATGGAAACACCATATATTTT. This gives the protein CASSPKTAVDGNTIYF.

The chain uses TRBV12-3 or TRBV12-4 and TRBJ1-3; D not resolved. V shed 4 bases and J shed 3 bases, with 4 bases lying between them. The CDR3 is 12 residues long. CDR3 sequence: CASSSGGNTIYF. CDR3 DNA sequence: TGTGCCAGCAGTTCGGGTGGAAACACCATATATTTT.

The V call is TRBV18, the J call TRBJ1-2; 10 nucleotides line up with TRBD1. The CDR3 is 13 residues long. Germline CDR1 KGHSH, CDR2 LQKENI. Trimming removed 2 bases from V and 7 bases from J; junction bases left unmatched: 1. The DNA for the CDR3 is TGTGCCAGCTCACCAGGGACAGGGGTTGGCTACACCTTC. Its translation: CASSPGTGVGYTF.

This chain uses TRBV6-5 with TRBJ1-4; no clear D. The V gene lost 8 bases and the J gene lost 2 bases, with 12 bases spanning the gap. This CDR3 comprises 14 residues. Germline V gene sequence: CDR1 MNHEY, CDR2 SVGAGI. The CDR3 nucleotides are TGTGCCAGCGCCTCCACGAACACTAATGAAAAACTGTTTTTT. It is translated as CASASTNTNEKLFF.

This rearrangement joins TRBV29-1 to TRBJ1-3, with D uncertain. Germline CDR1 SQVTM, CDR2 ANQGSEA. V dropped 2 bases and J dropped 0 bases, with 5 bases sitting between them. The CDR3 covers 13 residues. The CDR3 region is CSVELGSGNTIYF. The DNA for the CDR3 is TGCAGCGTTGAACTGGGCTCTGGAAACACCATATATTTT.

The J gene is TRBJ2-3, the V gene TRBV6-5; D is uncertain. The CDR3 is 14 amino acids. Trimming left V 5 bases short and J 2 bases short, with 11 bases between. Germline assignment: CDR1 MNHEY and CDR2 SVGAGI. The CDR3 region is CASSQTRSTDTQYF. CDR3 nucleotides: TGTGCCAGCAGTCAGACTCGCTCCACAGATACGCAGTATTTT.

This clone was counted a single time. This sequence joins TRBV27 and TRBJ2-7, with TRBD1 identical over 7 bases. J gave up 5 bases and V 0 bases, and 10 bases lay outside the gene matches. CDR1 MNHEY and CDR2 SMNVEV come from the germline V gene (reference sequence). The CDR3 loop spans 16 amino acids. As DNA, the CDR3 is TGTGCCAGCAGTTTATCGAGAGGGACAGTACACCACGAGCAGTACTTC. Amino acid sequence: CASSLSRGTVHHEQYF.

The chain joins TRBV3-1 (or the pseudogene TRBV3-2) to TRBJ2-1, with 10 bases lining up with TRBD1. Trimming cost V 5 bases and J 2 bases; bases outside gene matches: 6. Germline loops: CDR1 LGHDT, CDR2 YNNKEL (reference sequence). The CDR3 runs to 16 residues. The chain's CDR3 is CASSSLGTGAYNEQFF. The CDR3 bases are TGTGCCAGCAGCTCTTTAGGGACAGGGGCCTACAATGAGCAGTTCTTC.

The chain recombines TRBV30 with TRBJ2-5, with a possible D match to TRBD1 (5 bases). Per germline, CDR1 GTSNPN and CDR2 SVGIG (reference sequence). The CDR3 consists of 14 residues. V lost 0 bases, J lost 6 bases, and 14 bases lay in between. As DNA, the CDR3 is TGTGCCTGGAGTGTGTCCAGGGCCACCCAGACCCAGTACTTC. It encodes CAWSVSRATQTQYF.

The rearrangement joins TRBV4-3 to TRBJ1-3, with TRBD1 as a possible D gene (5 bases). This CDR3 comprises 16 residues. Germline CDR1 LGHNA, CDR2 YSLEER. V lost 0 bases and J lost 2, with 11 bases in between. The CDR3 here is CASSQDRGATGNTIYF. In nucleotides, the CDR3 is TGCGCCAGCAGCCAAGATCGGGGCGCGACTGGAAACACCATATATTTT.